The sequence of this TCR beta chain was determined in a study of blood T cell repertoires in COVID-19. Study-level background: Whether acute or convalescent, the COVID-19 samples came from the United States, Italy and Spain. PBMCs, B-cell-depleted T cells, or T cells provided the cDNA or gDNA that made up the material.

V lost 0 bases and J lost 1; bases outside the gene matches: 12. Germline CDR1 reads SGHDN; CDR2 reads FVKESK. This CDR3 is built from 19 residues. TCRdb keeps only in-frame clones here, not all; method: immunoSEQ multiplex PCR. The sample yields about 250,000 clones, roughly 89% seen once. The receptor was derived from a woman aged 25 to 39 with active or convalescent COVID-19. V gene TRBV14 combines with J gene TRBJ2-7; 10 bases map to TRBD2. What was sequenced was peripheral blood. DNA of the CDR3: TGTGCCAGCAGCCAAGAGGAAGCGGGAGGGGCGCCCCTTTCCTACGAGCAGTACTTC. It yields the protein CASSQEEAGGAPLSYEQYF.